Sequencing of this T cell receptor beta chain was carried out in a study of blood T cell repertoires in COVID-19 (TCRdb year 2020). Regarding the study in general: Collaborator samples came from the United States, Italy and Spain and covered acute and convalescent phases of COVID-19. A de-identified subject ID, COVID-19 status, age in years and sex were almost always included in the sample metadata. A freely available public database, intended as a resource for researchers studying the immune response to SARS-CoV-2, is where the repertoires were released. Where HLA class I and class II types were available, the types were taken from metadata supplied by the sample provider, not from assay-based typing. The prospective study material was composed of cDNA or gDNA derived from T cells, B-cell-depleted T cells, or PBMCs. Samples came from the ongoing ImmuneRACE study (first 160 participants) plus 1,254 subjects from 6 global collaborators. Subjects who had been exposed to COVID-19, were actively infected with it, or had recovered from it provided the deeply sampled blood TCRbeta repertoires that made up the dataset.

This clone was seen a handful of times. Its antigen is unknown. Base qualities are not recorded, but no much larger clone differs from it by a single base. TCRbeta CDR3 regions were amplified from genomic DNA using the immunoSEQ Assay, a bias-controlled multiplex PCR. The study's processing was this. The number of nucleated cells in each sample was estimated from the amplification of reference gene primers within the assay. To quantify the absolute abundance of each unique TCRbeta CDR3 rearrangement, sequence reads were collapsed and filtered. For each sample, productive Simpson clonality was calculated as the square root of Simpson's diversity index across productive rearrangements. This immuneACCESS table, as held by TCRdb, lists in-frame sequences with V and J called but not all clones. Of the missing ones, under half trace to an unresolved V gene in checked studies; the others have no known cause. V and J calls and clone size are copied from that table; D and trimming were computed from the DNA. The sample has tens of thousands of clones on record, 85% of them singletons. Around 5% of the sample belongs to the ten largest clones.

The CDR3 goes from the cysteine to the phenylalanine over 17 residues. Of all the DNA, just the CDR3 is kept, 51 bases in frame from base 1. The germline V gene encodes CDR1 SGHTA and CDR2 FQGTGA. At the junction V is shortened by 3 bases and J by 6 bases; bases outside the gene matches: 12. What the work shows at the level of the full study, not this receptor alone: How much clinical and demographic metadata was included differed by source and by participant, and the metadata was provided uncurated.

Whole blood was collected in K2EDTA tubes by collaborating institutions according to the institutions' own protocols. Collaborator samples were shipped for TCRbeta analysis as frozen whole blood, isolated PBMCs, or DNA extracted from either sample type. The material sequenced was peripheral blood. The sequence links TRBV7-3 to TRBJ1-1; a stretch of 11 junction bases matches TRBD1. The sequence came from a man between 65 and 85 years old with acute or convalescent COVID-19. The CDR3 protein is CASSFSPTGQGGSEAFF. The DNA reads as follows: TGTGCCAGCAGCTTTTCCCCCACGGGACAGGGGGGGTCTGAAGCTTTCTTT.